One sample yielded the 15 T cell receptor beta chains listed below, sequenced in a study of blood T cell repertoires in COVID-19. Sequencing used immunoSEQ multiplex PCR; TCRdb keeps in-frame clones, though not all of them. The repertoire consists of 200,000 to 250,000 clones, with 86% occurring once and the leading ten covering about 2.2%. The sample comprised peripheral blood. The receptors here all came from a man aged 25-45 years who had recovered from COVID-19.

CDR3 sequence (DNA): TGTGCCAGCAGTCCCGACAGGGGACCTAATCAGCCCCAGCATTTT. Translated: CASSPDRGPNQPQHF. The chain has TRBV6-5 and TRBJ1-5; 8 bases are shared with TRBD1. This CDR3 region has 15 residues. The J segment lost 4 bases and the V segment lost 5 bases, leaving 7 bases of the junction unmatched. The germline gives CDR1 MNHEY, CDR2 SVGAGI.

V is TRBV3-1 (or the pseudogene TRBV3-2) and J is TRBJ2-1; 10 nucleotides line up with TRBD2. The CDR3 runs 15 residues. Germline V gives CDR1 LGHDT, CDR2 YNNKEL (reference sequence). Unmatched junction bases numbered 1, after V lost 1 base and J lost 4 bases. CDR3 DNA: TGTGCCAGCAGCCAAGTAGCGGGGGGTTACAATGAGCAGTTCTTC. It is translated as CASSQVAGGYNEQFF.

The chain couples TRBV4-1 to TRBJ1-1, with TRBD1 identical over 7 bases. The CDR3 length is 13 residues. The ends lost 2 bases at V and 5 bases at J; junction bases unmatched: 2. Per the germline V gene, CDR1 is MGHRA and CDR2 is YSYEKL. CDR3 residues: CASSQWGQTEAFF. CDR3 nucleotides: TGCGCCAGCAGCCAATGGGGACAGACTGAAGCTTTCTTT.

The count of this clone is one. V usage is TRBV9 and J usage is TRBJ1-5; weak D call: TRBD1 (5 bases). From germline, CDR1 is SGDLS and CDR2 YYNGEE. Trimming pared 0 bases from V and 3 bases from J, leaving 10 bases between. CDR3 length: 15 amino acids. The CDR3 here is CASSVGGGYNQPQHF. CDR3 DNA sequence: TGTGCCAGCAGCGTAGGGGGGGGATACAATCAGCCCCAGCATTTT.

The V call is TRBV5-5, the J call TRBJ2-1; 8 bases fit TRBD1. The ends lost 2 bases at V and 3 bases at J; junction bases unmatched: 4. Germline V gene data show CDR1 as SGHKS and CDR2 as YYEKEE (reference sequence). This CDR3 region has 15 residues. DNA for the CDR3: TGTGCCAGCAGCTTCGCAGGGGGCATCTACAATGAGCAGTTCTTC. Its translation is CASSFAGGIYNEQFF.

The count of this clone is one. This sequence joins TRBV6-5 and TRBJ1-5; D ambiguous. The CDR3 loop spans 14 amino acids. Looked up from germline, CDR1 is MNHEY and CDR2 is SVGAGI. The V end was cut by 0 bases, the J end by 7 bases, with 10 bases between. Written as DNA, the CDR3 is TGTGCCAGCAGTTACTCGAGGGTTGAACAGCCCCAGCATTTT. This encodes CASSYSRVEQPQHF.

This chain connects TRBV4-2 to TRBJ2-1; 10 nucleotides align to TRBD2. In germline, CDR1 is LGHNA, CDR2 YNFKEQ. The CDR3 sequence is 17 residues long. With 0 bases clipped from V and 3 bases from J, the junction kept 5 bases outside the gene matches. The CDR3 region has the DNA TGTGCCAGCAGCCAAGACCCAGCGGGGGGGCGCTACAATGAGCAGTTCTTC. Amino acids: CASSQDPAGGRYNEQFF.

The chain employs TRBV12-3 or TRBV12-4 and TRBJ1-2; D is possibly TRBD1 (5 bases). Trimming left V 6 bases short and J 3 bases short, with 11 bases between. The CDR3 contains 13 residues. CDR3 sequence: CASSPGGDYGYTF. The DNA of the CDR3 is TGTGCCAGCAGCCCGGGGGGGGACTATGGCTACACCTTC.

The chain has TRBV6-5 and TRBJ2-3; D is unresolved. The CDR3 is 14 amino acids. Trimming stripped 2 bases from V and 0 bases from J, with 6 bases between. Per the germline V gene, CDR1 is MNHEY and CDR2 is SVGAGI. CDR3 loop: CASSYGGSTDTQYF. The CDR3 coding sequence is TGTGCCAGCAGTTACGGCGGCAGCACAGATACGCAGTATTTT.

CDR3 sequence reads: CASSYTGNTEAFF. Written as DNA, the CDR3 is TGTGCCAGCAGTTACACAGGGAACACTGAAGCTTTCTTT. This chain links TRBV6-5 with TRBJ1-1; a weak D match, TRBD1 (5 bases). The CDR3 extends over 13 amino acids. The V end was cut by 2 bases, the J end by 1 base, with 5 bases between. CDR1 MNHEY and CDR2 SVGAGI come from the germline V gene.

V and J are TRBV14 and TRBJ1-4; 7 bases fit TRBD1. J lost 10 bases, V lost 4 bases, and 0 bases had no gene match. CDR1 SGHDN and CDR2 FVKESK come from the germline V gene. This CDR3 region has 11 residues. The DNA for the CDR3 is TGTGCCAGCAGCCCAGGGGGAAAACTGTTTTTT. It is translated as CASSPGGKLFF.

This sequence joins TRBV4-1 and TRBJ2-5; 7 bases map to TRBD2. This CDR3 region has 16 residues. The J segment lost 4 bases and the V segment lost 1 base, leaving 9 bases of the junction unmatched. Germline lookup yields CDR1 MGHRA and CDR2 YSYEKL. CDR3 residues: CASSQVFRGGGETQYF. The CDR3 bases are TGCGCCAGCAGCCAAGTTTTTCGCGGGGGTGGAGAGACCCAGTACTTC.

The chain uses TRBV20-1 and TRBJ2-5; D is ambiguous. This CDR3 region has 11 residues. V lost 4 bases and J lost 4, with 7 bases in between. Looked up from germline, CDR1 is DFQATT and CDR2 is SNEGSKA (reference sequence). CDR3 sequence reads: CSATSGETQYF. The CDR3 coding sequence is TGCAGTGCTACCTCGGGAGAGACCCAGTACTTC.

The chain couples TRBV6-5 to TRBJ1-2; D possibly corresponds to TRBD1 (5 bases). Per the germline V gene, CDR1 is MNHEY and CDR2 is SVGAGI. The CDR3 totals 16 residues. V was cut by 2 bases and J by 4 bases, with 17 bases left in between. As DNA, the CDR3 is TGTGCCAGCAGTTACACAAAAGTGACAGTTATCTATGGCTACACCTTC. Its protein is CASSYTKVTVIYGYTF.

The chain couples TRBV6-5 to TRBJ2-7, with TRBD2 as a possible D gene (6 bases). This CDR3 comprises 13 residues. V lost 8 bases, J lost 4 bases, and 15 bases lay in between. CDR1 and CDR2 from the germline V gene are MNHEY and SVGAGI. This CDR3 is CASDIRRDYEQYF. The CDR3 DNA is TGTGCCAGCGATATCCGGCGGGATTACGAGCAGTACTTC.